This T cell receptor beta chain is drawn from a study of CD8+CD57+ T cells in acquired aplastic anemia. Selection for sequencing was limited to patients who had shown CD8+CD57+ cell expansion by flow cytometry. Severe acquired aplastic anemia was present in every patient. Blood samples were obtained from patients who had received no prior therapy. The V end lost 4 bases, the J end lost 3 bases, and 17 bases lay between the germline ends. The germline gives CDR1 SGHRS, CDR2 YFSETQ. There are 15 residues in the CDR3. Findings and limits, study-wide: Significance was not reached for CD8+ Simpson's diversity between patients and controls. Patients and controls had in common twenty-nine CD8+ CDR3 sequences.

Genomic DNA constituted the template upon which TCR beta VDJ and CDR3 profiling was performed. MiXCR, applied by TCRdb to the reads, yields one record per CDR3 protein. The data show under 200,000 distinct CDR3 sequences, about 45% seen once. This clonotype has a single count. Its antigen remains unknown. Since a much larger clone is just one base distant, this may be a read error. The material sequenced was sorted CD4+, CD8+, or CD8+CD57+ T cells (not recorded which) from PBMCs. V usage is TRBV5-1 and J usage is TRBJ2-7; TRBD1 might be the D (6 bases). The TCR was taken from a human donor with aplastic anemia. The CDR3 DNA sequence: TGCGCCAGCAGCGCGGGCACAGGGTTAAGCTACGAGCAGTACTTC. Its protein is CASSAGTGLSYEQYF.